This record looks at one T cell receptor (beta chain) sequence and its context. Its antigen remains undetermined. Per-base qualities were not stored, and no clone one base away is much larger. One collaborating source in Seattle enrolled patients while the patients were actively infected and followed the patients over time throughout the course of disease. The collaborating institutions used their own protocols to collect whole blood in K2EDTA tubes. Collaborator samples were shipped for TCRbeta analysis as frozen whole blood, isolated PBMCs, or DNA extracted from either sample type. This record belongs to a study of blood T cell repertoires in COVID-19 (dated by TCRdb to about 2020). For context, the study as a whole: Collaborator samples came from the United States, Italy and Spain and covered acute and convalescent phases of COVID-19. The prospective study material was composed of cDNA or gDNA derived from T cells, B-cell-depleted T cells, or PBMCs. Deeply sampled blood TCRbeta repertoires from subjects exposed to, actively infected with, or recovered from COVID-19 were included in the dataset. The repertoires were made available in a free public database intended to serve as a resource for research on the immune response to SARS-CoV-2. Samples were obtained from the ongoing ImmuneRACE study (first 160 participants) and from 950 to 1,500 subjects provided by 6 global collaborators. A de-identified subject ID, COVID-19 status, age in years and sex were almost always included in the sample metadata. Where available, HLA class I and class II types were taken from metadata supplied by the sample provider and were not determined by assay-based typing.

V gives up 0 bases and J gives up 2 bases, and the segment between their germline ends measures 13 bases. CDR1 and CDR2 were assigned from the germline V gene as SGHRS and YFSETQ. The CDR3 spans 16 residues, from the cysteine through the phenylalanine. CDR3 DNA is the only sequence kept; it has 48 bases, read in frame from the first base. Summary of the overall study and its limitations: How much clinical and demographic metadata was included differed by source and by participant, and the metadata was provided uncurated.

TCRbeta CDR3 regions were amplified from genomic DNA using the immunoSEQ Assay, a bias-controlled multiplex PCR. As for the authors' bioinformatics: Within the assay, amplification of reference gene primers was used to estimate how many nucleated cells each sample contained. To quantify the absolute abundance of each unique TCRbeta CDR3 rearrangement, sequence reads were collapsed and filtered. For each sample, productive Simpson clonality was calculated as the square root of Simpson's diversity index across productive rearrangements. Imported from immuneACCESS, the table was reduced by TCRdb to in-frame sequences with V and J called. These copies leave out some clones; in studies compared against another copy, an unresolved V gene accounts for under half, and the cause of the remainder is not known. V and J calls and clone size are copied from that table; D and trimming were computed from the DNA. In all, the sample holds approximately 210,000 clones, and 84% of those were seen once. The ten most abundant clones make up over 9.5% of the sample.

This receptor was taken from a woman of 80 years or more with COVID-19, enrolled during active disease. The rearranged chain carries TRBV5-1 and TRBJ2-3; TRBD2 is a weak D gene call, 5 bases matching. Material: peripheral blood. The nucleotide sequence reads TGCGCCAGCAGCTTGGAGGGCGGGCGCGCCACAGATACGCAGTATTTT. The encoded protein is CASSLEGGRATDTQYF. Reference TRBV5-1 and TRBJ2-3 genes cover what lies past the CDR3, so the full variable domain is KAGVTQTPRYLIKTRGQQVTLSCSPISGHRSVSWYQQTPGQGLQFLFEYFSETQRNKGNFPGRFSGRQFSNSRSEMNVSTLELGDSALYLCASSLEGGRATDTQYFGPGTRLTVL.